These 10 T cell receptor beta chains were all obtained from the same sample, sequenced in a study of shared clonotypes between healthy human individuals. Data came from immunoSEQ multiplex PCR; TCRdb stores just in-frame clones and leaves some out. The sample contains 470,000 or so clones, over 70% of which appear only once. The sample taken for sequencing was PBMCs. The receptors shown here come from a woman aged 40 to 50 in good health. Some clones in this sample may be carry-over from other donors' samples.

This clone appeared a few times. At one boundary the junction diverges from the germline segment, which might be a read error. V and J are TRBV30 and TRBJ2-2; maybe TRBD2 (5 bases). This CDR3 is built from 15 residues. CDR1 is GTSNPN, CDR2 SVGIG, per germline (reference sequence). The CDR3 DNA reads as TGTGCCTGGAGCGACGGACTTTGGTGCCACCGGGGAGCTGTTTTT. It encodes CAWSDGLWCHRGAVF.

V is TRBV11-2 and J is TRBJ1-5; 7 positions match TRBD1. The V gene's germline CDR1 is SGHAT and CDR2 FQNNGV. After removal of 0 bases from V and 6 bases from J, the junction contained 2 bases not matched to a gene. The CDR3 contains 14 residues. The CDR3 DNA follows: TGTGCCAGCAGCTTAGAGGGACAGATTCAGCCCCAGCATTTT. Translating gives CASSLEGQIQPQHF.

With respect to this clone: A read error is the likely source, as a far larger clone sits one nucleotide away. The J gene is TRBJ2-3, the V gene TRBV6-5; 8 bases fit TRBD2. Germline V gene lookup returns CDR1 MNHEY and CDR2 SVGAGI. The CDR3 is 12 residues long. CDR3 DNA: TGTGCCACGGGGGGGGGCACAGATGCGCAGTATTTT. Translated: CATGGGTDAQYF.

The genes are TRBV4-1 and TRBJ1-4; unclear D gene. Germline V CDR1 and CDR2: MGHRA, YSYEKL. The V end lost 0 bases, the J end lost 7 bases, and 12 bases lay between the germline ends. The CDR3 consists of 15 residues. Here the CDR3 reads CASSQEARGGEKLFF. CDR3 coding DNA: TGCGCCAGCAGCCAAGAGGCACGGGGAGGTGAAAAACTGTTTTTT.

The V and J genes are TRBV15 and TRBJ1-2; TRBD1 aligns across 8 bases. From germline, CDR1 is LNHNV and CDR2 YYDKDF (reference sequence). Losses at the gene ends were 5 bases for V and 4 bases for J; bases not matched to a gene: 9. The CDR3 runs to 15 residues. The CDR3 spells CATSPQGGRLYGYTF. For the CDR3, the DNA is TGTGCCACCAGCCCACAGGGGGGTCGGCTCTATGGCTACACCTTC. The variable domain in full, with the rest retrieved from reference TRBV15 and TRBJ1-2, is DAMVIQNPRYQVTQFGKPVTLSCSQTLNHNVMYWYQQKSSQAPKLLFHYYDKDFNNEADTPDNFQSRRPNTSFCFLDIRSPGLGDTAMYLCATSPQGGRLYGYTFGSGTRLTVV.

This clone was recorded once. The genes are TRBV2 and TRBJ2-3; weak D call: TRBD1 (5 bases). The V gene's germline CDR1 is SNHLY and CDR2 FYNNEI. Between the trimmed V and J ends, which lost 6 bases and 5 bases, there was a span of 9 bases. This CDR3 is built from 12 residues. The CDR3 DNA follows: TGTGCCAGCAGCCTAAGGGGAGATACGCAGTATTTT. Translating it yields CASSLRGDTQYF.

V usage is TRBV5-1 and J usage is TRBJ1-2, with TRBD1 as a possible D gene (5 bases). Germline assignment: CDR1 SGHRS and CDR2 YFSETQ. Trimming removed 3 bases from V and 5 bases from J, with 14 bases in between. The CDR3 is 14 residues long. The CDR3 reads CASSWDVRSYGYTF. The DNA of the CDR3 is TGCGCCAGCAGCTGGGACGTCCGCTCTTATGGCTACACCTTC.

Concerning this clone itself: Only one base separates this from a far larger clonotype, so it likely reflects a read error. The rearrangement joins TRBV7-2 to TRBJ2-7; 7 positions agree with TRBD2. The CDR3 consists of 13 residues. The germline V gene encodes CDR1 SGHTA and CDR2 FQGNSA. V lost 8 bases and J lost 2; bases outside the gene matches: 6. The CDR3 is CASAGGRTYEQYF. The CDR3 DNA is TGTGCCAGCGCAGGCGGGAGAACCTACGAGCAGTACTTC.

In this sample, this clone turned up a few times. V is TRBV10-3 and J is TRBJ2-2; 14 positions agree with TRBD2. The CDR3 length is 17 residues. The trim removed 7 bases at V and 0 bases at J, leaving 4 bases unmatched. Germline loops: CDR1 ENHRY, CDR2 SYGVKD. Here the CDR3 DNA reads TGTGCCATCAATGGACTAGCGGGAGGTTCGAACACCGGGGAGCTGTTTTTT. Protein sequence: CAINGLAGGSNTGELFF.

This CDR3 is CASSPYGTEVGEQFF. In nucleotides, the CDR3 is TGTGCCAGCAGCCCCTACGGAACCGAGGTGGGGGAGCAGTTCTTC. The V call is TRBV7-9, the J call TRBJ2-1, with D uncertain. Germline V gene sequence: CDR1 SEHNR, CDR2 FQNEAQ (reference sequence). The CDR3 runs 15 residues. V shed 5 bases and J shed 10 bases, with 21 bases lying between them. Variable domain in full (rest from reference TRBV7-9 and TRBJ2-1): DTGVSQNPRHKITKRGQNVTFRCDPISEHNRLYWYRQTLGQGPEFLTYFQNEAQLEKSRLLSDRFSAERPKGSFSTLEIQRTEQGDSAMYLCASSPYGTEVGEQFFGPGTRLTVL.